This T cell receptor (beta chain) derives from a study of molecular identifiers for immune sequencing clone quantification. As for the study in general: Replicate experiments divided RNA from approximately 22,000 or 94,000 naive CD8 cells into five parts and sequenced four.

Study results and limitations: Detection of one spiked Jurkat cell's TCR RNA reportedly worked in 1 million or so naive cells. Clones above 20 RNA copies contained over 99% of effector molecules but under 1% of naive ones.

TCRdb re-derived calls from the PCR reads in MiXCR, one entry per CDR3 protein. Here the sample spans just under 65,000 distinct CDR3 sequences, under 20% being singletons. This clonotype was detected only a few times. Its antigen remains unknown. A much larger clone is a single base away; this may be a read error. This CDR3 has 14 residues. V lost 8 bases and J lost 3, with 17 bases in between. In germline, CDR1 is SNHLY, CDR2 FYNNEI. The receptor's source is a human donor in good health. Some libraries in this study had Jurkat cell RNA spiked in. The chain joins TRBV2 to TRBJ2-7; D not certain. The sample taken for sequencing was naive CD8+ T cells from blood, with Jurkat cell RNA spiked in. The sample's subset: FACS-sorted CD8+CD4-CCR7+CD45RA+ naive T cells. The CDR3 DNA reads as TGTGCCAGCGGTACACCGGGCCCGATCTACGAGCAGTACTTC. Translating it yields CASGTPGPIYEQYF.